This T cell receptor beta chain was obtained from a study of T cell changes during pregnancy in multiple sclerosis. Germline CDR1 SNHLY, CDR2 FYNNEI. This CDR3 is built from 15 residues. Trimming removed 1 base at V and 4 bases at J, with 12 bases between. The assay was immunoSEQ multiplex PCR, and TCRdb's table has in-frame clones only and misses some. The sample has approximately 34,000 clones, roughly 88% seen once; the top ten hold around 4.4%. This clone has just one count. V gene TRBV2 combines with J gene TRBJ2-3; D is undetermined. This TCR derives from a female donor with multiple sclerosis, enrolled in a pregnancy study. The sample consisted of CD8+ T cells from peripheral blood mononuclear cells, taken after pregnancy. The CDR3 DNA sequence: TGTGCCAGCAGTGAAGGGTACCGGTTATCAGATACGCAGTATTTT. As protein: CASSEGYRLSDTQYF.